This T cell receptor beta chain was profiled in a study of graft-versus-host responses after intestinal transplantation (dated by TCRdb to the early 2020s). Broadly, across the study: The transplants that recipients received were multivisceral, liver-intestinal, or isolated intestinal. After intestinal transplantation, graft-versus-host and host-versus-graft alloreactive T cell clones were followed in the graft, circulation and bone marrow using bulk TCR-beta CDR3 sequencing. A cohort of about 26 intestinal transplant recipients, including one retransplant, was enrolled, and a few patients lacking pretransplant specimens were excluded. Donor T cell macrochimerism was defined as a peak of at least 4% donor T cells among recipient peripheral blood mononuclear cells. Instead of going to the commercial service, samples from three later patients were sequenced in-house on an Illumina MiSeq and processed with MiXCR. Alloreactive clones were identified by sequencing pre-transplant mixed lymphocyte reaction products and comparing these products with unstimulated pre-transplant donor and recipient T cells. Every recipient was given anti-thymocyte globulin induction, then maintenance tacrolimus and steroids for 3 to 4 years.

The sample's time point label, decoded: cells obtained before transplantation from donor or recipient. CD3+CD4+ and CD3+CD8+ populations were FACS-sorted from unstimulated pre-transplant donor and recipient cells taken from spleen or lymph nodes. The investigation overall reported the following: In the allografts of patients with donor T cell macrochimerism, GvH to HvG T cell clonal ratios were high. GvH clones turned up in recipient bone marrow, with some appearing earlier in ileal mucosa or blood, a pattern consistent with an intestinal mucosal origin. The relatively low number and heterogeneity of intestinal transplant patients limited the conclusions. Early after transplant, peak levels of circulating GvH clones were associated with declines in HvG clones.

The library was built by means of the immunoSEQ multiplex PCR assay. For most patients, genomic DNA was isolated using the Qiagen DNeasy Blood and Tissue Kit and was shipped frozen to Adaptive Biotechnologies for TCR sequencing. For most patients, genomic DNA was subjected to high-throughput TCR-beta CDR3 sequencing by Adaptive Biotechnologies. The authors' analysis ran thus. TCR sequencing data for some 17 patients were retrieved from Adaptive's ImmunoSEQ software; a few other patients were processed with MiXCR and VDJtools. To correct CD4 versus CD8 sorting errors, sequences present in both subsets at a frequency ratio below 5:1 were removed. Because the origin of CDR3 nucleotide sequences shared between donor and recipient could not be assigned, those sequences were removed. To be classed as alloreactive, a clone needed at least 2-fold expansion over unstimulated cells and a minimum CFSE-low frequency of 0.002% (template counts) or 0.001% (read counts). Clones were considered mappable if detected in sequenced pre-transplant spleen, lymph node, or MLR CFSE-low populations of the donor or recipient. Cumulative frequency of alloreactive clones was calculated as a percentage of all sequences weighted by copy number. Held by TCRdb, this immuneACCESS table contains in-frame sequences only and omits some clones. Under half of the omission traces to an unresolved V gene where checked; the cause of the rest is unknown. V and J calls and clone size come straight from that table; D and trimming were deduced from the DNA. This sample has about 94,000 clones in its table, and 90% to 95% of those were observed once. The ten largest clones represent approximately 0.5% of the sample.

In the case of this clone: Its antigen is not yet known. Per-nucleotide qualities are absent, and no much larger clonotype sits a single base away.

Reading the germline V gene gives CDR1 SGDLS and CDR2 YYNGEE. The V end gives up 6 bases and the J end 8 bases, leaving 3 bases in the junction not matched to a gene. From the cysteine up to the phenylalanine, the CDR3 has a length of 13 residues. Only the CDR3 DNA is retained, 39 bases long and in frame from the first base. The chain joins TRBV9 to TRBJ2-2; 11 middle bases align to TRBD2. This TCR was sampled from a human donor who received an intestinal transplant. The sequenced sample was unstimulated CD8+ T cells sorted from spleen or lymph node cells, obtained before intestinal transplant. In nucleotide form, the sequence is TGTGCCAGCAATAGCGGGGGGGCGGGGGAGCTGTTTTTT. Its product reads: CASNSGGAGELFF. Full variable domain (CDR3 extended with the reference TRBV9 and TRBJ2-2 proteins): DSGVTQTPKHLITATGQRVTLRCSPRSGDLSVYWYQQSLDQGLQFLIQYYNGEERAKGNILERFSAQQFPDLHSELNLSSLELGDSALYFCASNSGGAGELFFGEGSRLTVL.